The clone carrying this TCR beta chain came up many times. These data belong to a study of blood T cell repertoires in COVID-19. At the level of the study: The samples span acute and convalescent COVID-19 from the United States, Italy and Spain. Nucleic acid was either cDNA or gDNA, and it came from T cells, B-cell-depleted T cells, or PBMCs.

Repertoires were generated with immunoSEQ multiplex PCR, while TCRdb's copy carries only in-frame clones and drops some. This sample carries around 250,000 clones, around 86% of them seen once, and the ten largest clones take about 2%. Germline V gene sequence: CDR1 MNHNS, CDR2 SASEGT. V dropped 1 base and J dropped 1 base, with 8 bases sitting between them. CDR3 length: 14 residues. The chain employs TRBV6-1 and TRBJ2-7, with a possible D match to TRBD2 (6 bases). This TCR came from a man younger than 45 who had recovered from COVID-19. Sequencing input: peripheral blood. The CDR3 protein is CASSEGRGSYEQYF. In nucleotides, the CDR3 is TGTGCCAGCAGTGAAGGGCGGGGTTCCTACGAGCAGTACTTC.